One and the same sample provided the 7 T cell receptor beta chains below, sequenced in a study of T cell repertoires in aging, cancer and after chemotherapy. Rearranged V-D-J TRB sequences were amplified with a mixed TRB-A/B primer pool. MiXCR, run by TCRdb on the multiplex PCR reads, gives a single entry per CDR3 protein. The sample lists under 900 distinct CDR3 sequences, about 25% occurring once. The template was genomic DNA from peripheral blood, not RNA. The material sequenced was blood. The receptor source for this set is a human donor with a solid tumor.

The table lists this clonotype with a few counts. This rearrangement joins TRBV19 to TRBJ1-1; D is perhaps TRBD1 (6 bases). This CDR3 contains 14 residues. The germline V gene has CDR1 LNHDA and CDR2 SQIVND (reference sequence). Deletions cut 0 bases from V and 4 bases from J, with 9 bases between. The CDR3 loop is CASSIDAGVTEAFF. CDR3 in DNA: TGTGCCAGTAGTATAGACGCAGGGGTCACTGAAGCTTTCTTT.

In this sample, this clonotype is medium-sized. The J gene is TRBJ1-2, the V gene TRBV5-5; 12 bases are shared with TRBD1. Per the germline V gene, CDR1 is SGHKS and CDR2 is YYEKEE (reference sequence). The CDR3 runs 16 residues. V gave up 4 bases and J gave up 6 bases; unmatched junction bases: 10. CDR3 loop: CASSLGQGAWGNGYTF. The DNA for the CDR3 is TGTGCCAGCAGCCTGGGACAGGGGGCATGGGGTAATGGCTACACCTTC.

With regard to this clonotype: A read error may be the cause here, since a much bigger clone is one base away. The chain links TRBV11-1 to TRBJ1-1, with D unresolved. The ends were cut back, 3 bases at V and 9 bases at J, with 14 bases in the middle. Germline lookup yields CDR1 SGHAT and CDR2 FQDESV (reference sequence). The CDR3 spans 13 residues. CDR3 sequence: CASSFGWGAKAFF. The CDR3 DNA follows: TGTGCCAGCAGCTTTGGGTGGGGAGCTAAAGCTTTCTTT.

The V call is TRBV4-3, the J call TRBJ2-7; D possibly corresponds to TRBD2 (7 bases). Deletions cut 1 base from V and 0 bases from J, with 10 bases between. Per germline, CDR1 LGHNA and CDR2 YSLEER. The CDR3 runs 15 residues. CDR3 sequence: CASSQGGGLSYEQYF. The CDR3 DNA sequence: TGCGCCAGCAGCCAAGGGGGGGGCCTCTCCTACGAGCAGTACTTC.

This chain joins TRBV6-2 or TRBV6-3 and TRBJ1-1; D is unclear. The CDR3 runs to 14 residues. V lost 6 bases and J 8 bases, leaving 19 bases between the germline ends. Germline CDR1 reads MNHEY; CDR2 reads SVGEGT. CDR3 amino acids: CASRLPGLMAEAFF. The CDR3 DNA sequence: TGTGCCAGCAGACTACCCGGCCTTATGGCGGAAGCTTTCTTT.

CDR3 loop: CATSEIGRGDTDTQYF. In nucleotides, the CDR3 is TGTGCCACCAGTGAGATCGGGCGGGGGGACACAGATACGCAGTATTTT. The rearrangement joins TRBV24-1 to TRBJ2-3; 8 nucleotides align to TRBD2. Germline V gene lookup returns CDR1 KGHDR and CDR2 SFDVKD. This CDR3 has 16 amino acids. V trimming: 4 bases; J trimming: 2 bases; junction bases outside the gene matches: 7.

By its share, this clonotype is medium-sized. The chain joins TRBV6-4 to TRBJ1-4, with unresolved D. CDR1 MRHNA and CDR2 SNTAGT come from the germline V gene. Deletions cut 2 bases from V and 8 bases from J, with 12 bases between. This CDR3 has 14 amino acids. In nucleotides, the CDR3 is TGTGCCAGCAGTGACGGGGTGGTAGGCGAAAAACTGTTTTTT. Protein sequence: CASSDGVVGEKLFF.